The 14 T cell receptor beta chains listed next were all sequenced from one sample in a study of sequential checkpoint blockade in melanoma. Described treatment: randomized to nivolumab then ipilimumab (arm A) or the reverse (arm B). Method: immunoSEQ multiplex PCR; TCRdb's copy keeps in-frame clones and lacks some. The table has about 17,000 clones, around 66% seen once. Sequencing was performed on CD8+ T cells sorted from blood (inferred from file names), taken from a patient given nivolumab and ipilimumab in sequence. The receptors originated from a human donor with melanoma.

The chain has TRBV7-9 and TRBJ2-7; 9 nucleotides align to TRBD1. CDR3 size: 15 residues. J gave up 5 bases and V 2 bases, and 7 bases lay outside the gene matches. Per the germline V gene, CDR1 is SEHNR and CDR2 is FQNEAQ (reference sequence). The CDR3 reads CASSLSGQGGHEQYF. Here the CDR3 DNA reads TGTGCCAGCAGCTTATCGGGACAGGGAGGGCACGAGCAGTACTTC.

The chain combines TRBV9 with TRBJ1-2; no clear D. CDR3 length equals 16 residues. The germline V and J ends were trimmed by 0 bases and 4 bases, with 16 bases remaining between them. Germline V gives CDR1 SGDLS, CDR2 YYNGEE. Written as DNA, the CDR3 is TGTGCCAGCAGCGTAGATGGGCAGGCCTTTACCTATGGCTACACCTTC. Protein sequence: CASSVDGQAFTYGYTF.

The chain employs TRBV28 and TRBJ2-7, with a tentative D call TRBD2 (5 bases). The CDR3 totals 14 residues. Germline V CDR1 and CDR2: MDHEN, SYDVKM. Trimming removed 5 bases from V and 2 bases from J, with 13 bases in between. CDR3 sequence: CASSPLADAYEQYF. CDR3 nucleotide sequence: TGTGCCAGCAGTCCCCTAGCTGACGCCTACGAGCAGTACTTC.

The V and J genes are TRBV7-6 and TRBJ2-1; 10 bases agree with TRBD2. The junction had 3 bases not matched to a gene; V was cut back by 7 bases and J by 0 bases. CDR1 and CDR2 (germline): SGHVS, FNYEAQ. The CDR3 extends over 15 amino acids. Here the CDR3 reads CASKSSGSSYNEQFF. The CDR3 DNA reads as TGTGCCAGCAAATCTAGCGGGAGCTCCTACAATGAGCAGTTCTTC.

This clone is termed medium-sized. CDR3 coding DNA: TGCGCCAGCAGCTTCGGTCCGAATAGCAATCAGCCCCAGCATTTT. Amino acids: CASSFGPNSNQPQHF. The chain joins TRBV5-1 to TRBJ1-5; D uncertain. The CDR3 sequence is 15 residues long. Germline V gene data show CDR1 as SGHRS and CDR2 as YFSETQ. V lost 2 bases, J lost 0 bases, and 9 bases lay in between.

The chain recombines TRBV6-1 with TRBJ2-7; the D gene is possibly TRBD2 (5 bases). Germline V gives CDR1 MNHNS, CDR2 SASEGT. The V gene lost 1 base and the J gene lost 3 bases, with 19 bases spanning the gap. This CDR3 spans 17 amino acids. The CDR3 here is CASSEGRRSGWDYEQYF. CDR3 coding DNA: TGTGCCAGCAGTGAAGGTAGGAGGTCAGGATGGGACTACGAGCAGTACTTC.

This rearrangement joins TRBV11-3 to TRBJ2-1, with 10 positions matching TRBD1. The germline CDR1 and CDR2 sequences are SGHNT and YENEEA. The ends lost 5 bases at V and 7 bases at J; junction bases unmatched: 5. The CDR3 loop spans 14 amino acids. The CDR3 loop is CASSSRQGANEQFF. CDR3 in DNA: TGTGCCAGCAGCAGCAGACAGGGGGCGAATGAGCAGTTCTTC.

This chain links TRBV25-1 with TRBJ1-1; D possibly corresponds to TRBD1 (5 bases). V lost 8 bases and J 7 bases, leaving 8 bases between the germline ends. This CDR3 spans 10 amino acids. The germline CDR1 and CDR2 sequences are MGHDK and SYGVNS. CDR3 protein: CASSQGEAFF. In DNA, the CDR3 is TGTGCCAGCTCTCAGGGTGAAGCTTTCTTT.

This sequence joins TRBV29-1 and TRBJ2-3, with 8 bases fitting TRBD2. Losses at the gene ends were 6 bases for V and 6 bases for J; bases not matched to a gene: 14. The CDR3 is 15 residues long. CDR1 is SQVTM, CDR2 ANQGSEA, per germline. Here the CDR3 DNA reads TGCAGCGTAGTCTATGGCGGGGGGCCTTTGGATACGCAGTATTTT. Translation gives CSVVYGGGPLDTQYF.

The V and J genes are TRBV29-1 and TRBJ1-2; TRBD1 might be the D (6 bases). The germline CDR1 and CDR2 sequences are SQVTM and ANQGSEA. Trimming took 5 bases from V and 4 from J, leaving 11 bases between them. The CDR3 contains 12 residues. Written as DNA, the CDR3 is TGCAGCGTTTCCCGGGACACCTATGGCTACACCTTC. This encodes CSVSRDTYGYTF.

This chain uses TRBV5-4 with TRBJ2-2, with 14 bases fitting TRBD2. Per germline, CDR1 SGHNT and CDR2 YYREEE (reference sequence). This CDR3 is built from 18 residues. With 4 bases clipped from V and 5 bases from J, the junction kept 10 bases outside the gene matches. CDR3 protein: CASSGTSGGFFGTGELFF. In DNA, the CDR3 is TGTGCCAGCAGCGGGACTAGCGGGGGATTTTTTGGGACCGGGGAGCTGTTTTTT.

This clone was seen only once. The rearrangement joins TRBV15 to TRBJ1-2; D unresolved. This CDR3 contains 15 residues. The germline CDR1 and CDR2 sequences are LNHNV and YYDKDF (reference sequence). V shed 0 bases and J shed 4 bases, with 12 bases lying between them. The CDR3 protein is CATSRDVRVGYGYTF. CDR3 coding DNA: TGTGCCACCAGCAGAGATGTACGGGTGGGCTATGGCTACACCTTC. The complete variable domain, with remaining parts taken from reference TRBV15 and TRBJ1-2, reads DAMVIQNPRYQVTQFGKPVTLSCSQTLNHNVMYWYQQKSSQAPKLLFHYYDKDFNNEADTPDNFQSRRPNTSFCFLDIRSPGLGDTAMYLCATSRDVRVGYGYTFGSGTRLTVV.

This clone was observed a handful of times. This chain joins TRBV29-1 and TRBJ2-1, with 7 positions matching TRBD2. This CDR3 contains 17 residues. V was pared by 3 bases and J by 0 bases, with 11 bases of the junction left unmatched. Germline V lookup: CDR1 SQVTM, CDR2 ANQGSEA. CDR3 sequence reads: CSVDAVAGASSYNEQFF. The CDR3 nucleotides are TGCAGCGTTGATGCGGTAGCGGGTGCTAGCTCCTACAATGAGCAGTTCTTC.

The chain couples TRBV2 to TRBJ1-1; no clear D. The CDR3 is made up of 14 amino acids. CDR1 is SNHLY and CDR2 is FYNNEI in the germline V gene. V dropped 1 base and J dropped 1 base, with 7 bases sitting between them. The CDR3 here is CASSEESGNTEAFF. DNA for the CDR3: TGTGCCAGCAGTGAAGAATCGGGGAACACTGAAGCTTTCTTT.